This T cell receptor (beta chain) was obtained from a study of radiotherapy plus CTLA-4 blockade in lung cancer. Background on the study: Of all patients, approximately 17% responded objectively and 30% to 35% showed disease control. Broader study findings: Clones derived from tumor TCRs expanded in blood after radiotherapy plus ipilimumab. Early blood T cell clone changes and increased post-radiation serum interferon-beta were reportedly the strongest response predictors.

The assay was immunoSEQ multiplex PCR, and TCRdb's table has in-frame clones only and misses some. The data contain around 72,000 clones, around 73% of them singletons. Patients in the study, people with chemo-refractory metastatic non-small-cell lung cancer, received focal radiation plus ipilimumab CTLA-4 blockade. This CDR3 is built from 15 residues. V was trimmed by 3 bases and J by 3 bases, leaving 12 bases between them. Per the germline V gene, CDR1 is SGHTA and CDR2 is FQGNSA. Details on this clone: Its antigen is unknown.

The source of this sequence is a human donor with non-small cell lung cancer who had a complete response to radiotherapy plus ipilimumab. V is TRBV7-2 and J is TRBJ2-1; D is possibly TRBD2 (6 bases). Material: peripheral blood, obtained from a patient treated with radiotherapy plus ipilimumab. This CDR3 is CASSLGPEGYNEQFF. The CDR3 nucleotides are TGTGCCAGCAGCTTGGGCCCGGAGGGCTACAATGAGCAGTTCTTC.